The clone carrying this TCR beta chain showed up many times. The target antigen is unknown. CDR3 length equals 16 residues. The germline CDR1 and CDR2 sequences are SEHNR and FQNEAQ (reference sequence). With 2 bases removed from V and 0 bases from J, the gap between germline ends came to 13 bases. The entry originates in a study of early T cells in non-severe SARS-CoV-2 infection. Study-wide background: Chains from this unsorted whole-blood bulk RNA could not be paired.

Study findings and constraints: The VDJdb matching leaned toward anti-spike CD8 responses and overlooked private and CD4 specificities.

cDNA molecules, individually, were tagged with unique molecular identifiers. TCRdb itself ran the 5' RACE reads through MiXCR, one entry per CDR3 protein. The sample lists roughly 75,000 distinct CDR3 sequences, more than 9% occurring once. The origin of this receptor is an adult who was a healthcare worker with PCR-confirmed SARS-CoV-2 infection or an uninfected control (not recorded which). Specimen: whole blood. The V gene is TRBV7-9, the J gene TRBJ2-5; no clear D gene. The CDR3 is CASSLRRPLYQETQYF. CDR3 nucleotide sequence: TGTGCCAGCAGCTTAAGGAGACCGCTGTACCAAGAGACCCAGTACTTC.